This TCR beta chain was retrieved from a study of cytomegalovirus exposure and HLA in healthy donors. It was with 60 Vbeta and 13 Jbeta primers that the PCR ran. Assay used: immunoSEQ multiplex PCR; TCRdb lists only in-frame clones, some missing. The table records about 170,000 clones, under 80% of them present only once. This clone turned up a few times. Its specificity is not known. The CDR3 sequence is 14 residues long. Germline assignment: CDR1 SGHTS and CDR2 YDEGEE. Study-wide findings and caveats: In a later analysis, most CMV-associated TCR beta chains appeared HLA-restricted. Presence/absence analyses rested on an assumption that sequencing depth was roughly uniform across donors. Several top significant clusters appeared, in a later analysis, to be linked to common viral pathogens. High specificity and sensitivity for cytomegalovirus status were reported for the classifier.

This clonotype was obtained from a man aged 35-49 years in good health and CMV-seronegative. The sample consisted of PBMCs. V and J are TRBV5-8 and TRBJ2-5; TRBD1 aligns across 8 bases. The assigned J gene may be wrong: the sequence end matches TRBJ2-7 better. The CDR3 DNA is TGTGCCAGCAGCTCCCGGGACAGGACCTACGAGCAGTACTTC. It encodes CASSSRDRTYEQYF.